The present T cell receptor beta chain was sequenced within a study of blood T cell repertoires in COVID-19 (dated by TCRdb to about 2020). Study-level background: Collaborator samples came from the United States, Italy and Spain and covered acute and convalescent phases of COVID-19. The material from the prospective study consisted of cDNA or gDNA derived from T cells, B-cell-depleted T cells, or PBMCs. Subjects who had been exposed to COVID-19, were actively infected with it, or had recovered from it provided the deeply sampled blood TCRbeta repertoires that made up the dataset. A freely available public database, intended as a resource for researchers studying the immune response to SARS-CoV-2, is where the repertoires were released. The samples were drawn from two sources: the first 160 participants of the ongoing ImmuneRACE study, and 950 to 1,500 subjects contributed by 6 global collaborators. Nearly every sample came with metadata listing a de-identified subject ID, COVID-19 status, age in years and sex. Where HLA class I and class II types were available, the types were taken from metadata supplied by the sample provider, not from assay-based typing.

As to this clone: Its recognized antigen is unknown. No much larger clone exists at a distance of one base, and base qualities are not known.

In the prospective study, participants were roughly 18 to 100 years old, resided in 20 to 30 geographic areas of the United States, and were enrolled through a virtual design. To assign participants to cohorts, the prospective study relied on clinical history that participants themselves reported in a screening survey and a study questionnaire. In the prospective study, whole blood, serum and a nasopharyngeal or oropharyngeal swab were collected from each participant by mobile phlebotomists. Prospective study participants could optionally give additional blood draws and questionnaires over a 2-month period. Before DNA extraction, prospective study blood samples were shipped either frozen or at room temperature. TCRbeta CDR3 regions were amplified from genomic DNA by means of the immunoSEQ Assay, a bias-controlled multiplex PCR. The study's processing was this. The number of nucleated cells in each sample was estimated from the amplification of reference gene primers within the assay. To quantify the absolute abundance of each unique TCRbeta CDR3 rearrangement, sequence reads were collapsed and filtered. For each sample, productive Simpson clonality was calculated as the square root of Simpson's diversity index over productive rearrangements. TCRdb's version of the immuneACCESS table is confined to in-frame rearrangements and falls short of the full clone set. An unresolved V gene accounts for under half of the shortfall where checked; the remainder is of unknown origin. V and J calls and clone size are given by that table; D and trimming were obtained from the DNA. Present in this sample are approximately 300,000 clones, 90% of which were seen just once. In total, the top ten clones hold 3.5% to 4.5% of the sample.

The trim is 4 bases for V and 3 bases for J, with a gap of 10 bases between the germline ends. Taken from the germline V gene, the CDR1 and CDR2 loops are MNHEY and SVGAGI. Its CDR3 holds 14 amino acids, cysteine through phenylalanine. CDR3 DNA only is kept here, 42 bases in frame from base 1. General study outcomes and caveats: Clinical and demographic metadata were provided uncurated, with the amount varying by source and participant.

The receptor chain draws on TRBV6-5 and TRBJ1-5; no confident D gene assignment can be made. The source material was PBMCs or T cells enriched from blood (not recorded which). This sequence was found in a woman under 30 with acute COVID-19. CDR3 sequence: CASSSLNNNQPQHF. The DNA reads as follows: TGTGCCAGCAGTTCCTTAAATAACAATCAGCCCCAGCATTTT.